These 15 T cell receptor beta chains were sequenced from one sample in a study of regulatory T cells in long-lasting Graves disease. Researchers made TCR beta libraries by using iRepertoire HTBI primers and running Arm-PCR on CDR3 regions. TCRdb used MiXCR to reprocess the multiplex PCR reads, holding one entry per CDR3 protein. The sample has fewer than 550,000 distinct CDR3 sequences, about 15% seen once. Regarding time point: newly diagnosed GD, antithyroid drugs for less than 3 months. PBMC-extracted RNA yielded the TCR library. These data are also associated with another study on T cells in Graves' hyperthyroidism and ophthalmopathy.

Sequenced material: peripheral blood mononuclear cells (PBMCs), taken at new diagnosis, from a patient treated with antithyroid drugs. These receptors all come from a woman under 30 with Graves disease.

This clonotype was found many times. This chain connects TRBV28 to TRBJ2-3; TRBD2 might be the D (7 bases). V was clipped by 4 bases and J by 4 bases, with 18 bases between them. The CDR3 covers 16 residues. Germline V gives CDR1 MDHEN, CDR2 SYDVKM. CDR3 region: CASSSQGGRGADTQYF. The CDR3 coding sequence is TGTGCCAGCAGTTCCCAGGGAGGGAGGGGGGCAGATACGCAGTATTTT.

The rearrangement joins TRBV5-1 to TRBJ1-2, with D uncertain. V was pared by 0 bases and J by 0 bases, with 9 bases between. Germline lookup yields CDR1 SGHRS and CDR2 YFSETQ. The CDR3 has 15 amino acids. The chain's CDR3 is CASSLVAGPNYGYTF. The CDR3 DNA reads TGCGCCAGCAGCTTGGTAGCCGGGCCTAACTATGGCTACACCTTC.

Ten or more counts support this clonotype. The V call is TRBV20-1, the J call TRBJ2-1, with TRBD2 as a possible D gene (5 bases). The CDR3 runs 14 residues. Germline-derived CDR1 and CDR2 are DFQATT and SNEGSKA (reference sequence). Trimming shortened V by 6 bases and J by 3 bases, and 15 bases separated the two germline ends. The CDR3, as DNA: TGCAGTGCCAATGGAGGCCCCGTCTACAATGAGCAGTTCTTC. Its translation is CSANGGPVYNEQFF.

Details on this clonotype: One base away lies a much larger clone, so this may be a sequencing read error. The chain couples TRBV5-1 to TRBJ2-5; TRBD2 aligns across 8 bases. The CDR3 length is 15 residues. Germline trimming cut 6 bases from V and 5 bases from J; bases unmatched to any gene: 12. The germline CDR1 and CDR2 sequences are SGHRS and YFSETQ. Here the CDR3 DNA reads TGCGCCAGCACCATCCTCGGACTAGCAGGGGAGACCCAGTACTTC. It yields the protein CASTILGLAGETQYF.

To note about this clonotype: A much more abundant neighbour one base away suggests this may be a read error. The chain uses TRBV2 and TRBJ2-3; either TRBD1 or TRBD2 may supply D (5 bases each). The germline V gene encodes CDR1 SNHLY and CDR2 FYNNEI. There are 13 residues in the CDR3. Trimming left V 6 bases short and J 6 bases short, with 13 bases between. The CDR3 DNA sequence: TGTGCCAGCAGCGCCCAATGGGGGGATACGCAGTATTTT. It specifies CASSAQWGDTQYF.

In this sample, this clonotype turned up many times. The chain links TRBV28 to TRBJ2-1; 13 nucleotides line up with TRBD2. Germline-derived CDR1 and CDR2 are MDHEN and SYDVKM. After removal of 5 bases from V and 8 bases from J, the junction contained 12 bases not matched to a gene. The CDR3 totals 17 residues. CDR3 DNA: TGTGCCAGCAGTCCGTCCACTAGCGGGAGGGCATCACATGAGCAGTTCTTC. Translation gives CASSPSTSGRASHEQFF.

The chain couples TRBV27 to TRBJ2-3; 8 nucleotides match TRBD1. Judging by the DNA end, TRBJ2-7 fits better; the J call may be wrong. Germline V gives CDR1 MNHEY, CDR2 SMNVEV (reference sequence). This CDR3 comprises 15 residues. CDR3 region: CASSSGQGPYYEQYF. The CDR3 bases are TGTGCCAGCAGTTCCGGACAGGGACCCTACTACGAGCAGTACTTC.

This clonotype has a count of ten or more. The chain recombines TRBV12-3 or TRBV12-4 with TRBJ2-3; 7 nucleotides line up with TRBD1. V lost 6 bases, J lost 2 bases, and 11 bases stayed unmatched. The length of the CDR3 is 16 residues. CDR3 coding DNA: TGTGCCAGCAGCGGACAGGTCCAGCAGCACACAGATACGCAGTATTTT. As protein: CASSGQVQQHTDTQYF.

This clonotype was counted at least ten times. V and J are TRBV28 and TRBJ2-4, with D possibly being TRBD2 (5 bases). There are 15 residues in the CDR3. Germline assignment: CDR1 MDHEN and CDR2 SYDVKM. V was trimmed by 6 bases and J by 0 bases, leaving 12 bases between them. CDR3 protein: CASSLGGVAKNIQYF. As DNA, the CDR3 is TGTGCCAGCAGCTTAGGAGGCGTAGCCAAAAACATTCAGTACTTC.

The sample holds a few counts of this clonotype. This chain uses TRBV6-1 with TRBJ2-7, with D possibly matching TRBD2 (6 bases). V gave up 3 bases and J gave up 0 bases, with 12 bases separating them. This CDR3 has 15 residues. Germline CDR1 and CDR2: MNHNS and SASEGT. The CDR3 nucleotides are TGTGCCAGCAGTGATCACCGGGGACTCTCCTACGAGCAGTACTTC. Protein product: CASSDHRGLSYEQYF.

This clonotype was picked up many times. This rearrangement joins TRBV27 to TRBJ2-7; D may be TRBD2 (5 bases). V was pared by 0 bases and J by 6 bases, with 15 bases between. The CDR3 runs to 15 residues. Germline CDR1 and CDR2: MNHEY and SMNVEV (reference sequence). CDR3 nucleotides: TGTGCCAGCAGTTTATCGAGAGGGCGGCAGGCCGAGCAGTACTTC. Its protein product is CASSLSRGRQAEQYF.

This clonotype occurred a few times. The genes are TRBV12-3 or TRBV12-4 and TRBJ2-7; the match to TRBD1 covers 9 bases. This CDR3 contains 14 residues. Trimming took 6 bases from V and 4 from J; bases not matched to a gene: 7. CDR3 loop: CASRGTGLGYEQYF. The CDR3 nucleotides are TGTGCCAGCAGGGGGACAGGGTTAGGGTACGAGCAGTACTTC.

This clonotype has at least ten counts. The gene calls are TRBV7-8 and TRBJ2-7; D ambiguous. CDR3 length: 16 amino acids. Germline V CDR1 and CDR2: SGHVS, FQNEAQ. The germline V and J ends were trimmed by 5 bases and 3 bases, with 20 bases remaining between them. The CDR3 bases are TGTGCCAGCAGCCGCAACCTGGACGGAAGAGACTACGAGCAGTACTTC. Translating it yields CASSRNLDGRDYEQYF. Full variable domain (outside the CDR3, taken from reference TRBV7-8 and TRBJ2-7): GAGVSQSPRYKVAKRGQDVALRCDPISGHVSLFWYQQALGQGPEFLTYFQNEAQLDKSGLPSDRFFAERPEGSVSTLKIQRTQQEDSAVYLCASSRNLDGRDYEQYFGPGTRLTVT.

At least ten counts were recorded for this clonotype. V and J are TRBV5-6 and TRBJ2-1; D gene uncertain. There are 14 residues in the CDR3. Germline assignment: CDR1 SGHDT and CDR2 YYEEEE. The V and J ends lost 0 bases and 3 bases respectively, with 7 bases between them. CDR3 protein: CASSLEASYNEQFF. The CDR3 nucleotides are TGTGCCAGCAGCTTGGAAGCCAGCTACAATGAGCAGTTCTTC.

As to this clonotype: Since a far larger clone is one base different, this is likely a read error. The chain uses TRBV7-2 and TRBJ1-1; 7 bases fit TRBD1. This CDR3 is built from 15 residues. The germline V gene encodes CDR1 SGHTA and CDR2 FQGNSA. The CDR3 spells CASSLGTGLNTEALF. CDR3 DNA sequence: TGTGCCAGCAGCTTAGGGACAGGTTTGAACACTGAAGCTCTCTTT.